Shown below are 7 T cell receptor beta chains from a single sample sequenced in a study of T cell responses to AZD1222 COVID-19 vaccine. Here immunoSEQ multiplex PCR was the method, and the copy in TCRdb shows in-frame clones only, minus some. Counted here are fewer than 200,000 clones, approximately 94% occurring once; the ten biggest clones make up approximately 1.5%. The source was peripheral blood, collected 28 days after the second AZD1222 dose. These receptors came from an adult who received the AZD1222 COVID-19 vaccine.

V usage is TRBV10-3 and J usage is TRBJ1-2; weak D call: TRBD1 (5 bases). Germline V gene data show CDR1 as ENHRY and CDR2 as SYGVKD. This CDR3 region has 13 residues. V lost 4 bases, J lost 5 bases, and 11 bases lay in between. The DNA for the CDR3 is TGTGCCATCAGTGGGGACCGTGGGTATGGCTACACCTTC. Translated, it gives CAISGDRGYGYTF.

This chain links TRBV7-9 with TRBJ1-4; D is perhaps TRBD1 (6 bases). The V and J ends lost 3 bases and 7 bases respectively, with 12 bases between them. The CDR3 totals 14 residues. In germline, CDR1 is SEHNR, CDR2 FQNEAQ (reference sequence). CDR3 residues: CASSLGAYSEKLFF. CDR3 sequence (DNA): TGTGCCAGCAGCTTGGGGGCGTACAGTGAAAAACTGTTTTTT.

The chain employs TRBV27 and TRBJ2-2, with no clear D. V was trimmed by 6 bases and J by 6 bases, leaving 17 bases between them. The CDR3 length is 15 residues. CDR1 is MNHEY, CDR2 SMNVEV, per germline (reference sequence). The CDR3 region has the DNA TGTGCCAGCAGAGAGGAAACAACCCCAGCCGGGGAGCTGTTTTTT. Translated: CASREETTPAGELFF.

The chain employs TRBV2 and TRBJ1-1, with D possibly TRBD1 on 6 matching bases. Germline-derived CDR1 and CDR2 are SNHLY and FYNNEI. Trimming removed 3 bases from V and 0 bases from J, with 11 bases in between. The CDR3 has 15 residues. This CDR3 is CASSDGGALNTEAFF. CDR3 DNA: TGTGCCAGCAGTGATGGGGGGGCCCTGAACACTGAAGCTTTCTTT.

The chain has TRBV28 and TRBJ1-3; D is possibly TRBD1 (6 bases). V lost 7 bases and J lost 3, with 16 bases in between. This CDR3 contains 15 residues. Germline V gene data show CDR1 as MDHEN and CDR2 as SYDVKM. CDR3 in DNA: TGTGCCAGCACCTCTGGGGGGGCCGGTGGAAACACCATATATTTT. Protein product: CASTSGGAGGNTIYF.

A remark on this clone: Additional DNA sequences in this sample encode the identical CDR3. In nucleotides, the CDR3 is TGTGCCTGGAGCGGTGGGGGAGGGCGTGGCGCTGAGCAGTTCTTC. As protein: CAWSGGGGRGAEQFF. The V gene is TRBV30, the J gene TRBJ2-1; 7 nucleotides line up with TRBD2. Trimming at V came to 3 bases and at J to 9 bases, leaving 14 bases not matched to a gene. Germline CDR1 is GTSNPN and CDR2 is SVGIG (reference sequence). The CDR3 spans 15 residues.

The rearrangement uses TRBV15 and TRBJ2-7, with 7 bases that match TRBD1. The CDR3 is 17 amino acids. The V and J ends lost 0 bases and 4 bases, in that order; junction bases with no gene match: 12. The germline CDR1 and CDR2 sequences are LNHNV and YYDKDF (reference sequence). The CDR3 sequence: CATSRDFIYRGGYEQYF. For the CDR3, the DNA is TGTGCCACCAGCAGAGATTTTATTTACAGGGGCGGATACGAGCAGTACTTC. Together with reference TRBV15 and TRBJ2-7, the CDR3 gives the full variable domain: DAMVIQNPRYQVTQFGKPVTLSCSQTLNHNVMYWYQQKSSQAPKLLFHYYDKDFNNEADTPDNFQSRRPNTSFCFLDIRSPGLGDTAMYLCATSRDFIYRGGYEQYFGPGTRLTVT.